The rows below give T cell receptor beta chains drawn from one sample of a study of blood T cell repertoires in COVID-19. Assay: immunoSEQ multiplex PCR; the TCRdb copy retains only in-frame clones and omits some. This table holds 110,000 to 150,000 clones, 80% to 90% found once. The sample consisted of peripheral blood. The receptors come from an older woman with acute or convalescent COVID-19. CDR3s include the opening cysteine and the closing phenylalanine or tryptophan. The D gene is left open where the match is weak. A row's size may be missing; if present it is once, few, many or a size class.

length	V	size	D	J	DNA	CDR3
14	TRBV4-3	-	-	TRBJ2-7	TGCGCCAGCAGCCAAGCGTCAGGGGGGTACGAGCAGTACTTC	CASSQASGGYEQYF
15	TRBV28	once	TRBD1	TRBJ2-7	TGTGCCAGCAGCAGAGGGACAGGGGGCTTATACGAGCAGTACTTC	CASSRGTGGLYEQYF
15	TRBV7-2	-	-	TRBJ1-1	TGTGCCAGCAGCTATTGGGCAGGGGAGAACACTGAAGCTTTCTTT	CASSYWAGENTEAFF
16	TRBV5-4	-	-	TRBJ1-1	TGTGCCAGCAGCTTTCGCCCCCGGACAAAGAACACTGAAGCTTTCTTT	CASSFRPRTKNTEAFF
13	TRBV18	-	-	TRBJ1-1	TGTGCCAGCTCCCAAAACTTTGACACTGAAGCTTTCTTT	CASSQNFDTEAFF
16	TRBV19	-	-	TRBJ1-4	TGTGCCAGTAGTATCTTGACAGACCCAACTAATGAAAAACTGTTTTTT	CASSILTDPTNEKLFF
15	TRBV7-9	-	-	TRBJ2-2	TGTGCCAGCAGCTCGAGACAGTTCCAAGCCGGGGAGCTGTTTTTT	CASSSRQFQAGELFF
14	TRBV7-9	-	-	TRBJ1-2	TGTGCCAGCAGCTTCTGGACAGATAACTATGGCTACACCTTC	CASSFWTDNYGYTF
13	TRBV12-3/TRBV12-4	-	-	TRBJ2-7	TGTGCCAGCAGTCCCCTTTTCTACTACGAGCAGTACTTC	CASSPLFYYEQYF
16	TRBV5-1	-	-	TRBJ2-7	TGCGCCAGCAGCTCTAGAACTACTGACTTCTCCTACGAGCAGTACTTC	CASSSRTTDFSYEQYF
15	TRBV11-3	-	-	TRBJ2-1	TGTGCCAGCAGCTCTGGGTGGGCCTCCTACAATGAGCAGTTCTTC	CASSSGWASYNEQFF
15	TRBV7-2	-	-	TRBJ1-3	TGTGCCAGCAGCTTAGCCCAGGGGACTGGAAACACCATATATTTT	CASSLAQGTGNTIYF
17	TRBV7-9	once	TRBD2	TRBJ2-7	TGTGCCAGCAGCCTAATCTACCTAGCGGGGGATTCCTACGAGCAGTACTTC	CASSLIYLAGDSYEQYF
14	TRBV11-3	-	-	TRBJ2-3	TGTGCCAGCAGCTCCAGGGCTTGGACAGATACGCAGTATTTT	CASSSRAWTDTQYF
15	TRBV28	-	-	TRBJ2-5	TGTGCCACCCGAAGGGGGGGGCTTAGTCAAGAGACCCAGTACTTC	CATRRGGLSQETQYF
15	TRBV28	-	-	TRBJ2-5	TGTGCCAGCTGCATCGGGGGGCGGCTGCAAGAGACCCAGTACTTC	CASCIGGRLQETQYF
16	TRBV6-2/TRBV6-3	-	TRBD2	TRBJ2-7	TGTGCCAGCAGTCTCAGAGGACTAGCGGGGGACTACGAGCAGTACTTC	CASSLRGLAGDYEQYF
16	TRBV19	-	TRBD1	TRBJ1-6	TGTGCCAGTAGCGAGGGACAGCGAAGCTATAATTCACCCCTCCACTTT	CASSEGQRSYNSPLHF
14	TRBV5-8	once	TRBD1	TRBJ2-2	TGTGCCAGCAGCTTGCAGGGGGCAGGCGGGGAGCTGTTTTTT	CASSLQGAGGELFF
16	TRBV28	few	-	TRBJ1-2	TGTGCCAGCAGCCTCCCGGGGAAAGGGTTCTTCTATGGCTACACCTTC	CASSLPGKGFFYGYTF
13	TRBV19	once	TRBD2	TRBJ2-1	TGTGCCAGTAAAAGGTCGGGGGGGAATGAGCAGTTCTTC	CASKRSGGNEQFF
15	TRBV19	-	-	TRBJ2-7	TGTGCCAGTAGTATGAAGGTGGACAGTTACTACGAGCAGTACTTC	CASSMKVDSYYEQYF
12	TRBV5-5	-	-	TRBJ1-2	TGTGCCAGCAGCCTAGGCCTCTATGGCTACACCTTC	CASSLGLYGYTF
16	TRBV27	-	-	TRBJ1-6	TGTGCCAGCAGTTTATCCCCCGACAGTATCGGTTCACCCCTCCACTTT	CASSLSPDSIGSPLHF
13	TRBV3-1/TRBV3-2	-	-	TRBJ2-3	TGTGCCAGCAGCCAATTCGTCACAGATACGCAGTATTTT	CASSQFVTDTQYF
13	TRBV7-3	-	-	TRBJ1-1	TGTGCCAGCAGCCCGACGGGGAACACTGAAGCTTTCTTT	CASSPTGNTEAFF
13	TRBV9	-	-	TRBJ1-4	TGTGCCAGCAGCGTGGGAGGGGATGAAAAACTGTTTTTT	CASSVGGDEKLFF
13	TRBV12-3/TRBV12-4	-	-	TRBJ1-5	TGTGCCAGTGCGGGATTACTTAATCAGCCCCAGCATTTT	CASAGLLNQPQHF
19	TRBV7-3	-	TRBD2	TRBJ2-5	TGTGCCAGCACTTCAACTAGCGGGTCTCTGGGACCGTACCAAGAGACCCAGTACTTC	CASTSTSGSLGPYQETQYF
15	TRBV7-9	-	-	TRBJ1-2	TGTGCCAGCGGCCTCGACACTTCTTCTAACTATGGCTACACCTTC	CASGLDTSSNYGYTF
12	TRBV3-1/TRBV3-2	-	TRBD1	TRBJ1-2	TGTGCCAGCAGCTCCGGACAGGCTGGCTACACCTTC	CASSSGQAGYTF
16	TRBV4-3	-	-	TRBJ2-5	TGCGCCAGCAGCCAATCCCCTCGGGGGGCGGGAGAGACCCAGTACTTC	CASSQSPRGAGETQYF
15	TRBV29-1	-	-	TRBJ2-1	TGCAGCGGGGCGGGGGGAAAGGGGGCGAAGGATGAGCAGTTCTTC	CSGAGGKGAKDEQFF
13	TRBV28	few	TRBD1	TRBJ1-2	TGTGCCAGCATTCGGGACAGGGTCGGTGGCTACACCTTC	CASIRDRVGGYTF
15	TRBV5-1	few	-	TRBJ1-1	TGCGCCAGCAGCCTCGGGGGACGGCTGAACACTGAAGCTTTCTTT	CASSLGGRLNTEAFF
14	TRBV19	once	-	TRBJ2-7	TGTGCCAGTACCTCCCGGGACAAAGCCTACGAGCAGTACTTC	CASTSRDKAYEQYF
11	TRBV28	-	-	TRBJ1-2	TGTGCCAGCAGTTCAGTCTATGGCTACACCTTC	CASSSVYGYTF
14	TRBV9	-	-	TRBJ2-1	TGTGCCAGCAGTGGGAGCTCATCCTACAATGAGCAGTTCTTC	CASSGSSSYNEQFF
16	TRBV5-1	-	-	TRBJ2-7	TGCGCCAGCAGCCTGACAGGCTCTCCGCGGGTGGGCGAGCAGTACTTC	CASSLTGSPRVGEQYF
15	TRBV19	-	TRBD1	TRBJ1-1	TGTGCCAGTACCCGACAGGGTGTGGTAAACCCTGAAGCTTTCTTT	CASTRQGVVNPEAFF
18	TRBV19	-	-	TRBJ2-1	TGTGCCAGTACCCCCGCCCTGACTAGTGCGAGCTCCTACAATGAGCAGTTCTTC	CASTPALTSASSYNEQFF